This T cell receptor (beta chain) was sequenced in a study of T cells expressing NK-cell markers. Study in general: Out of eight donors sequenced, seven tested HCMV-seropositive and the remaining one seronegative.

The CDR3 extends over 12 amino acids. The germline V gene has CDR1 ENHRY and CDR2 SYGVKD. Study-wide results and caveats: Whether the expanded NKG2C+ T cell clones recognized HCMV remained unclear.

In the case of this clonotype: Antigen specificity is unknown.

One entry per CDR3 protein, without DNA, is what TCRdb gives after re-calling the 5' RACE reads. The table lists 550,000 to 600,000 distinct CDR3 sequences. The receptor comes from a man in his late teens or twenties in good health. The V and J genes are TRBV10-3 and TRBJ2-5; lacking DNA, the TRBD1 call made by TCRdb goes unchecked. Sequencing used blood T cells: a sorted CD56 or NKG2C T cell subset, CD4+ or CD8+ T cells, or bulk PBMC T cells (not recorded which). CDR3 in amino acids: CAISPGSETQYF.